This is a list of T cell receptor beta chains from one sample in a study of blood T cell repertoires in COVID-19. Repertoires were generated with immunoSEQ multiplex PCR, while TCRdb's copy carries only in-frame clones and drops some. The sample has tens of thousands of clones; 89% are singletons. The sequenced material came from peripheral blood. All receptors derive from a man aged 55 to 70 with COVID-19, enrolled during active disease. CDR3s include the opening cysteine and the closing phenylalanine or tryptophan. The order of the fields is V gene, J gene, CDR3 protein.

TRBV5-8	TRBJ1-2	CASSLAPDNGYTF
TRBV20-1	TRBJ1-1	CSASRADSNTEAFF
TRBV29-1	TRBJ1-2	CSVERGDYGYTF
TRBV7-3	TRBJ2-1	CASSPSGQGFNEQFF
TRBV4-1	TRBJ2-7	CASSGLADSSYEQYF
TRBV11-2	TRBJ2-3	CASSLDRPGRGADTQYF
TRBV7-9	TRBJ2-1	CASSLDSGRANEQFF
TRBV4-1	TRBJ1-1	CASSQDSPPSGEAFF
TRBV7-9	TRBJ2-2	CASSFYQGLTANTGELFF
TRBV19	TRBJ1-1	CASTGQGTTNTEAFF
TRBV7-9	TRBJ2-1	CASSFPSGVISGDYNEQFF
TRBV13	TRBJ1-2	CASSLQGLRGYTF
TRBV4-2	TRBJ2-1	CASSQGLAGARVSYNEQFF
TRBV7-8	TRBJ2-7	CASSTGTSGYEQYF
TRBV20-1	TRBJ2-5	CSASGSGRETQYF
TRBV2	TRBJ2-3	CASSEIRYTDTQYF
TRBV11-2	TRBJ2-7	CASSLAGQGGYEQYF
TRBV20-1	TRBJ2-3	CSLESTDTQYF
TRBV6-5	TRBJ2-2	CASSWDRGRTGELFF
TRBV28	TRBJ1-1	CASTPIGAQNTEAFF
TRBV7-9	TRBJ1-1	CASSLAGTEAFF
TRBV12-3/TRBV12-4	TRBJ1-1	CASRLSGETEAFF
TRBV6-5	TRBJ2-1	CASSYLLAGGEQFF
TRBV28	TRBJ2-1	CASSLRSSSYNEQFF
TRBV6-1	TRBJ1-6	CASSELFQGGSDSPLHF
TRBV4-1	TRBJ1-1	CASSQDPGGTGKKLEAFF
TRBV7-9	TRBJ2-7	CASSSQGAGYEQYF
TRBV6-2/TRBV6-3	TRBJ2-2	CASSSGKNTGELFF
TRBV5-4	TRBJ1-2	CASSSRRQGANYGYTF
TRBV18	TRBJ1-1	CASSPPRGLDTEAFF
TRBV11-3	TRBJ1-1	CASSLGEGVVNTEAFF